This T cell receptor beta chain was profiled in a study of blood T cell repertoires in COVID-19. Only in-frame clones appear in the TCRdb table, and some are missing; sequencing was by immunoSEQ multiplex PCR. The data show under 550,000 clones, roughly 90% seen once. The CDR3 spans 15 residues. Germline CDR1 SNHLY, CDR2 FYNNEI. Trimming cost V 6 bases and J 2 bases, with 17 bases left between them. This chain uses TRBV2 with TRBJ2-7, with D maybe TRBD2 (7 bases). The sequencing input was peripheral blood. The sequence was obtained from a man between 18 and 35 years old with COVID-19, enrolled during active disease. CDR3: CASSEGGVRAYEQYF. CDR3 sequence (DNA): TGTGCCAGCAGCGAGGGGGGGGTAAGAGCCTACGAGCAGTACTTC. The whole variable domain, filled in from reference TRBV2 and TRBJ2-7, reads EPEVTQTPSHQVTQMGQEVILRCVPISNHLYFYWYRQILGQKVEFLVSFYNNEISEKSEIFDDQFSVERPDGSNFTLKIRSTKLEDSAMYFCASSEGGVRAYEQYFGPGTRLTVT.